This T cell receptor (beta chain) was found in a study of blood T cell repertoires in COVID-19 (dated by TCRdb to the early 2020s). Background on the whole study: The collaborator samples originated in the United States, Italy and Spain and spanned the acute and convalescent phases of COVID-19. Subjects who had been exposed to COVID-19, were actively infected with it, or had recovered from it provided the deeply sampled blood TCRbeta repertoires that made up the dataset. Where HLA class I and class II types were available, the types were taken from metadata supplied by the sample provider, not from assay-based typing. The prospective study material was composed of cDNA or gDNA derived from T cells, B-cell-depleted T cells, or PBMCs. The samples were drawn from two sources: the first 160 participants of the ongoing ImmuneRACE study, and over 1,000 subjects contributed by 6 global collaborators. A de-identified subject ID, COVID-19 status, age in years and sex were almost always included in the sample metadata. The repertoires were released in a freely available public database meant as a resource for research on the immune response to SARS-CoV-2.

A second Seattle source provided samples from volunteer blood donors who had recovered from COVID-19. Each collaborating institution followed its own protocols to collect whole blood in K2EDTA tubes. For TCRbeta analysis, collaborators shipped samples in one of three forms: frozen whole blood, isolated PBMCs, or DNA extracted from either of those sample types. TCRbeta CDR3 regions were amplified from genomic DNA by means of the immunoSEQ Assay, a bias-controlled multiplex PCR. Under the source paper's analysis protocol: Within the assay, amplification of reference gene primers was used to estimate how many nucleated cells each sample contained. Sequence reads were collapsed and filtered to measure the absolute abundance of every unique TCRbeta CDR3 rearrangement. For each sample, productive Simpson clonality was calculated by taking the square root of Simpson's diversity index across productive rearrangements. TCRdb took this table from immuneACCESS and kept in-frame rearrangements with V and J called. Such tables lack part of the clones; where checked against another copy, unresolved V genes explain under half of the gap, and the rest is unexplained. That table supplies the V and J calls and clone size; D and trimming were determined from the DNA. Here the sample has just under 250,000 clones; roughly 86% occur a single time. Around 2.9% of the sample belongs to the ten largest clones.

CDR3 length: 14 amino acids, cysteine to phenylalanine. Only the CDR3 portion is preserved as DNA: 42 bases, with reading frame beginning at the first base. V was cut back by 1 base and J by 5 bases, leaving a gap of 11 bases between them. CDR1 LGHNT and CDR2 FRNRAP were looked up in the germline V gene. Overall study results and their limits: The quantity of clinical and demographic metadata differed by source and by participant and was supplied without curation.

For this clone: Its antigen is unknown. Base qualities are missing; no much larger clone stands one base away.

The TCR sequence derives from a woman in her thirties who had recovered from COVID-19. The V and J segments used are TRBV12-5 and TRBJ1-1, and possibly TRBD1, on 6 matching bases. Input material: peripheral blood. The nucleotides are TGTGCTAGTGGTTTGGCACAGGGAGGGACTGAAGCTTTCTTT. This yields the protein CASGLAQGGTEAFF.